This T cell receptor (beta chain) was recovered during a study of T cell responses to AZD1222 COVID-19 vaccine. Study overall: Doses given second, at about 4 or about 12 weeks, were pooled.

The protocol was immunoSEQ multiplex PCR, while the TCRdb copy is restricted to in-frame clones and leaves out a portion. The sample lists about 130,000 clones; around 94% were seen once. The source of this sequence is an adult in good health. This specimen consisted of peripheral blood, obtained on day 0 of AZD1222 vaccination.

CDR3 sequence (DNA): TGTGCCAGCAGTTCGGGACAGCCAGGAGAGACCCAGTACTTC. This translates into CASSSGQPGETQYF. V gene TRBV6-2 or TRBV6-3 combines with J gene TRBJ2-5; 7 nucleotides match TRBD1. This CDR3 is built from 14 residues. Germline loops: CDR1 MNHEY, CDR2 SVGEGT. J lost 4 bases, V lost 4 bases, and 6 bases had no gene match.